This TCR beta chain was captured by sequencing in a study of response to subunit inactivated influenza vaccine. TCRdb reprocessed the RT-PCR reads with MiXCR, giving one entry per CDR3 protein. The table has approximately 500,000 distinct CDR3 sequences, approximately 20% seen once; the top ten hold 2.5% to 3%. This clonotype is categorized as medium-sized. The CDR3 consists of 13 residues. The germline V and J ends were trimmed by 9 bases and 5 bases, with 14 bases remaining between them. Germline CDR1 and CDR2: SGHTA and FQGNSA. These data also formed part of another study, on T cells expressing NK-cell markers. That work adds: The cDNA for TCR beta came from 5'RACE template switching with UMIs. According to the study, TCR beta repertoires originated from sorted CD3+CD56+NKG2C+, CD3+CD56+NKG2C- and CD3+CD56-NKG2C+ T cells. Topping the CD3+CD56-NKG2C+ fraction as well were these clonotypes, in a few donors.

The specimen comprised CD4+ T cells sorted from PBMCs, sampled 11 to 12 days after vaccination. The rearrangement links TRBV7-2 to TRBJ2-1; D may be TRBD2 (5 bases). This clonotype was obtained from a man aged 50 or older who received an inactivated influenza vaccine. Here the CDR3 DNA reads TGTGCCAGTAAACTAGGGCCGAACAATGAGCAGTTCTTC. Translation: CASKLGPNNEQFF.